The clone carrying this T cell receptor (beta chain) was seen only once. The source of the sample is a study of blood T cell repertoires in COVID-19. Study overall: The United States, Italy and Spain provided the acute and convalescent COVID-19 samples. The analysed material was cDNA or gDNA that came from T cells, B-cell-depleted T cells, or PBMCs.

In the authors' workflow: For nucleated cells, counts were estimated from reference gene primer amplification. The protocol was immunoSEQ multiplex PCR, while the TCRdb copy is restricted to in-frame clones and leaves out a portion. The V and J calls and clone size are taken from that table; D and trimming were inferred from the DNA. The top ten clones hold roughly 3.7% of a sample with about 170,000 clones, just under 90% of them seen once. CDR1 and CDR2 from the germline V gene are KGHSH and LQKENI. J gave up 7 bases and V 2 bases, and 16 bases lay outside the gene matches. This CDR3 spans 18 amino acids.

The sample was peripheral blood. J is TRBJ1-3 and V is TRBV18, with TRBD1 identical over 8 bases. This receptor was taken from a man between 18 and 29 years old with active or convalescent COVID-19. CDR3 sequence: CASSPDGSWTGQQNTIYF. The CDR3 coding sequence is TGTGCCAGCTCACCAGATGGGTCCTGGACAGGGCAACAGAACACCATATATTTT.